What follows describes a single T cell receptor beta chain. The table lists this clone with a count of one. Its antigen remains unidentified. Within one base of it there is no much larger clone, and no base qualities were kept. This specimen comes from a study of cytomegalovirus exposure and HLA in healthy donors (dated by TCRdb to 2016 to 2017). Describing the broader study: According to an earlier analysis of 587 of the donors, 150 million to 200 million T cells yielded 117 million unique TCR beta sequences and approximately 300 Gb of sequence data. An early release that covered approximately 600 HLA-typed donors contained approximately 320 gigabases of sequencing data and around 85 million unique TCR sequences. Among the approximately 420 genotyped donors, around 81% belonged to the genetic ancestry cluster associated with self-reported Caucasian donors. The study aimed to test whether cataloging public T cell receptors could reveal signatures of past pathogen exposure. The study used immunosequencing to profile the T cell repertoires of hundreds of subjects and linked those repertoires to cytomegalovirus serostatus. A separate validation cohort of 100 to 150 different subjects was used in addition to the roughly 670-subject first cohort. The study combined high-throughput TCR immunosequencing, statistical association of individual TCRs with disease status, and machine learning to predict cytomegalovirus infection status. To study patterns of TCR occurrence, a later analysis re-analyzed previously published TCR beta repertoires from just over 650 donors and added high-resolution HLA genotyping. In the later analysis, no new phenotypic data were used to find candidate immune exposures; instead, reliance was placed on TCR beta sequences and their occurrence across donors. To decide whether each TCR beta V gene segment behaved as functional or pseudogenic, an earlier analysis of nearly 600 of the donors relied on high-throughput TCR beta sequencing. Donor age, sex, ethnicity and CMV serostatus were collected together with the repertoire data. Genome-wide SNP genotypes for about 65% of the 666 donors were used in a later genetic analysis, which treated that subset as a discovery cohort. Every repertoire in the discovery cohort had been generated on one and the same sequencing platform. HLA typing included class I and class II loci at four-digit resolution. The number of donors typed differed by locus, with about 629-640 for A, B, C, DRB1 and DQB1, about 500 for DQA1, 600 to 610 for DPA1, and some 470 for DPB1. Several DR-DQ haplotypes were handled as single units for association and clustering because linkage in the cohort was strong. Among several hundred genotyped donors of the cohort, an average of around 220,000 unique TCR beta nucleotide sequences was sequenced per donor, of which roughly 17% were non-productive. Broader findings and caveats from the paper: Linkage disequilibrium might explain the correlated functional status among segregating V segments, but an unknown experimental factor could not be ruled out. The authors suggested that the approach could potentially be extended to other disease states and immunological phenotypes. The only immune exposure information available for the cohort was CMV serostatus. V-gene and J-gene trimming of TCR beta chains was associated with a missense DCLRE1C variant in a later genetic analysis, and the association was replicated in an independent cohort. According to a later analysis, most CMV-associated TCR beta chains appeared to be HLA-restricted, and the HLA associations seemed to be driven largely by CMV exposure. Assigning TCR associations to individual alleles was difficult when HLA alleles, especially DR and DQ, strongly co-occurred. In an earlier analysis of 587 of the donors, most TCR beta V segments appeared in productive rearrangements about 87% or about 30% of the time, broadly matching IMGT annotations. Because counts were too low, about 18 rarely observed V segments, including chromosome 9 orphons, were excluded from the earlier analysis of 587 of the donors. A further reported finding was that TCR beta sequences accurately predicted the HLA-A and HLA-B alleles for most subjects in the first cohort. In a later analysis, HLA-associated TCR beta chains showed more clonal expansion and lower generation probabilities than non-associated chains that were equally common. In a later analysis, some 18,000 TCR beta sequences were associated with specific HLA alleles at a false discovery rate of 0.05. A group of highly shared sequence variants was considered likely to be a technical artifact of the sequencing pipeline. Three of the identified cytomegalovirus-associated TCR beta chains were confirmed in vitro to be specific for cytomegalovirus antigens. Across donors, most TCR sequences were observed very rarely, whereas some public TCRs were present in many individuals. Some IMGT-functional V segments, including TRBV6-2 and TRBV6-3, could not be distinguished by the 87-base-pair reads and were therefore excluded. This cohort had only TCR beta chains sequenced, and the lack of alpha or paired-chain data limited which features could be detected. Because HLA typing was missing for some donors at each locus, association tests included only the typed subset. In a later genetic analysis, fewer N-insertions in productive TCRs were reported among donors in an Asian-associated ancestry cluster than the approximately 710-donor mean. In a later analysis, several top co-occurrence clusters were reported to appear linked to parvovirus B19, influenza, CMV and Epstein-Barr virus. The classifier was reported to diagnose cytomegalovirus status with high specificity and sensitivity in both the original and validation cohorts. A later analysis found that TCR association rates varied across HLA loci, with DRB1 alleles showing the most associated TCRs and HLA-C alleles the fewest. Roughly uniform sequencing depth across donors was assumed in presence/absence analyses, although this assumption may not hold. The study listed 150 to 200 TCR beta chains as associated with cytomegalovirus.

Library creation used the immunoSEQ multiplex PCR assay. A mixture of 60 forward primers for TCR Vbeta segments and 13 reverse primers for TCR Jbeta segments was used in the multiplex PCR. The CDR3 region of rearranged TCR beta genes was amplified from genomic DNA with a multiplex PCR assay. On the Illumina HiSeq System, the amplified TCR beta libraries were sequenced as 87-base-pair reads. The paper's data handling went like this. In a later analysis, 80 million or so unique TCR beta chains were counted across the roughly 610 repertoires, and roughly 11 million of these chains were shared by at least two donors. To remove PCR and sequencing errors, raw reads were error-corrected and collapsed into unique sequences using a nearest-neighbor algorithm that merged closely related sequences. To assign V, D and J gene segments, CDR3 sequences were aligned to IMGT reference sequences. For a sequence to be retained, a match of at least six nucleotides was required to both a V gene segment and a J gene segment. A rearrangement counted as productive if the CDR3 had no stop codons and remained in frame with V and J, and every other rearrangement counted as non-productive. CDR3 was defined by IMGT convention, running from the second conserved V-encoded cysteine to the conserved J-encoded phenylalanine. In an earlier analysis of approximately 590 of the donors, sequences lacking an unambiguous match to a single V gene segment were excluded. An earlier analysis of several hundred of the donors classified V segments as functional when productive rearrangements were above 56.7% and as segregating when the standard deviation between donors was above 5%. A statistical classification framework was built for diagnosing cytomegalovirus status from the catalog of TCR beta chain sequences. A later analysis assigned V and J genes by comparing TCR nucleotide sequences with IMGT/GENE-DB human TR gene sequences. In a later analysis, CDR3 sequences and most-parsimonious VDJ recombination scenarios were assigned using the TCRdist pipeline. In a later analysis, each TCR beta chain was defined by its CDR3 amino acid sequence together with its V-gene family, and reads without a unique V-gene family were excluded. A later analysis removed roughly 590 highly shared, low-generation-probability nucleotide sequences to deal with suspected cross-contamination and a sequencing artifact. In a later analysis, a clonal expansion index for each public chain was calculated from normalized within-repertoire ranks of inferred template counts. A later analysis computed generation probabilities with a VDJ recombination model fitted to out-of-frame rearrangements, and checked the results against IGoR. Hypergeometric tests were used in a later analysis to score TCR-TCR, TCR-HLA and TCR-CMV co-occurrence, with a repertoire-size bias correction applied to the TCR pairs. A later analysis estimated false discovery rates by permuting HLA or CMV assignments 20 times. In a later analysis, co-occurring TCRs were grouped using DBSCAN, and TCRdist sequence similarity was added for clustering within HLA-allele-positive subsets. Co-occurrence clustering excluded repertoires with fewer than 30,000 or more than 120,000 public chains, plus five with anomalous nucleotide sharing. Entries here come from immuneACCESS through TCRdb and include only in-frame sequences with V and J called. Some clones fail to appear in such tables; in the studies checked, an unresolved V gene covers under half of the shortfall, and the cause of the remainder is unknown. That table furnishes V, J and clone size, whereas the DNA furnished D and trimming. Here the sample has some 130,000 clones; less than 85% occur a single time. Just over 8.5% of the sample is taken by the ten largest.

The germline V gene supplies CDR1 SGHTA and CDR2 FQGNSA. V loses 1 base of germline sequence and J loses 10 bases, and the interval between the two ends is 11 bases. Its CDR3 holds 14 amino acids, cysteine through phenylalanine. Solely the CDR3 DNA is kept, with 42 bases framed from the first base. The cohort was made up of about 610 healthy bone marrow donors. At the time of sampling, every cohort member was nominally healthy, though immune exposures that went unrecorded were likely present. The donor was CMV seropositive and was included in the group of 250 to 350 seropositive cohort members. A peripheral blood sample was collected from each donor, and TCR beta sequencing was performed on peripheral blood mononuclear cells. Genomic DNA was extracted from the blood cell samples with the Qiagen DNeasy Blood Extraction Kit.

The specimen was PBMCs. The TCR was taken from a woman aged 45 to 65 in good health and CMV-seropositive. The chain employs TRBV7-2 and TRBJ1-6; TRBD1 is possibly the D segment (6 matching bases). The CDR3 protein is CASSLVRGGSPLHF. The nucleotide sequence is TGTGCCAGCAGCTTAGTCAGGGGTGGGTCACCCCTCCACTTT.